The rows below give T cell receptor beta chains drawn from one sample of a study of blood T cell repertoires in COVID-19. TCRdb's table, derived via immunoSEQ multiplex PCR, lists solely in-frame clones and lacks some. The sample shows 360,000 or so clones, under 85% of them seen only once. Sequenced sample: PBMCs or T cells enriched from blood (not recorded which). The receptors come from a woman aged 45-59 years who had recovered from COVID-19. Both conserved end residues are part of each CDR3. Each record gives: CDR3 DNA, CDR3 protein, V gene, D gene, J gene, clone size. D genes are given only for firm matches. A clone size is listed for some rows: how often the clone was seen (once, few, many), or a class if it is expanded.

TGCGCCAGCAGCTCCGGACAGCTCACAGATACGCAGTATTTT,CASSSGQLTDTQYF,TRBV5-1,.,TRBJ2-3,.
TGTGCCAGCAGCGGGCGTGAGGGGGCCCGGCCGAACACCGGGGAGCTGTTTTTT,CASSGREGARPNTGELFF,TRBV9,TRBD1,TRBJ2-2,.
TGTGCCAGCAGTGACTCCCCAGGGGCTTCTGAAGCTTTCTTT,CASSDSPGASEAFF,TRBV6-4,.,TRBJ1-1,.
TGTGCCAGCAGTGACGGCGCCGGGTCCTATAATTCACCCCTCCACTTT,CASSDGAGSYNSPLHF,TRBV2,.,TRBJ1-6,.
TGTGCCAGCAGCCCCCGGGTAGCGGGGGGGCAATCGCTTGGTAATGAGCAGTTCTTC,CASSPRVAGGQSLGNEQFF,TRBV9,TRBD2,TRBJ2-1,.
TGCGCCAGCAAAGACACGGGGAATGAAAAACTGTTTTTT,CASKDTGNEKLFF,TRBV5-1,.,TRBJ1-4,.
TGCGCCAGCAGCGTGACTAGCGCTGGCTCCTACAATGAGCAGTTCTTC,CASSVTSAGSYNEQFF,TRBV5-1,TRBD2,TRBJ2-1,.
TGTGCCAGCTCACCTCAACTAGGGGACAGAGAAGCTTTCTTT,CASSPQLGDREAFF,TRBV18,TRBD1,TRBJ1-1,once
TGTGCCAGCAGCAAACCGGACAGACCTGACTATGGCTACACCTTC,CASSKPDRPDYGYTF,TRBV6-2/TRBV6-3,.,TRBJ1-2,.
TGTGCCAGTACCCTTGGGGGGGGAGGAAATCAGCCCCAGCATTTT,CASTLGGGGNQPQHF,TRBV19,.,TRBJ1-5,.
TGTGCCAGCAGCCTCGGGACAGTTAATTCACCCCTCCACTTT,CASSLGTVNSPLHF,TRBV7-9,TRBD1,TRBJ1-6,.
TGCGCCAGCAGCTCTGCGGGGAGGGCAGATACGCAGTATTTT,CASSSAGRADTQYF,TRBV5-1,TRBD2,TRBJ2-3,.
TGTGCCAGCAGTCCCGGCGTGCAGGGGCTAGAGGGCTACACCTTC,CASSPGVQGLEGYTF,TRBV5-5,.,TRBJ1-2,few
TGTGCCAGTAGTATAGATAACGGACAGCTGGCCGAGCAGTACTTC,CASSIDNGQLAEQYF,TRBV19,.,TRBJ2-7,.
TGTGCCAGCAGCCCGAGCTCCTACGAGCAGTACTTC,CASSPSSYEQYF,TRBV7-9,.,TRBJ2-7,.
TGTGCCAGCAGTTTGAGGCAGGGGGGATATGGCTACACCTTC,CASSLRQGGYGYTF,TRBV27,TRBD1,TRBJ1-2,.
TGTGCCACCAGCAGAGATAGTCGGGGGGGCTACGAGCAGTACTTC,CATSRDSRGGYEQYF,TRBV15,TRBD2,TRBJ2-7,.
TGTGCCAGCAGCTCGGGACAGGGAAGCACAGATACGCAGTATTTT,CASSSGQGSTDTQYF,TRBV5-4,TRBD1,TRBJ2-3,.
TGTGCCAGCAGGGAACTAGCGGGGGGAGGAGAGCAGTACTTC,CASRELAGGGEQYF,TRBV9,TRBD2,TRBJ2-7,.
TGTGCCAGTACGGTCGACACTAACTATGGCTACACCTTC,CASTVDTNYGYTF,TRBV19,.,TRBJ1-2,.